These 16 T cell receptor beta chains came from one sample sequenced in a study of graft-versus-host responses after intestinal transplantation. Using immunoSEQ multiplex PCR, the repertoire was profiled, and TCRdb retains in-frame clones only, with some absent. This sample carries some 13,000 clones, about 30% of them seen once, and the ten largest clones take over 2.5%. Irradiated, violet-dye-labeled stimulator cells, roughly 200,000 in number, were plated with roughly 200,000 CFSE-labeled responder cells. This sample comprised alloreactive CD8+ T cells from a mixed lymphocyte reaction culture, obtained before intestinal transplant. The sample's subset: CFSE-low proliferating T cells sorted from approximately 6-day pre-transplant mixed lymphocyte reaction (GvH or HvG direction). The receptors were sampled from a human patient who received an intestinal transplant.

In its sample, this clone was seen a few times. The chain combines TRBV6-6 with TRBJ2-1; TRBD2 might be the D (6 bases). CDR3 size: 15 residues. Germline V gene data show CDR1 as MNHNY and CDR2 as SVGAGI (reference sequence). V was clipped by 4 bases and J by 8 bases, with 18 bases between them. This CDR3 is CASSFPLLAFDEQFF. The CDR3 DNA follows: TGTGCCAGCAGTTTCCCCCTCCTAGCGTTCGATGAGCAGTTCTTC.

The gene calls are TRBV9 and TRBJ2-3; 11 positions agree with TRBD2. This CDR3 comprises 15 residues. V gave up 3 bases and J gave up 5 bases; unmatched junction bases: 5. Per the germline V gene, CDR1 is SGDLS and CDR2 is YYNGEE. The CDR3 bases are TGTGCCAGCAGCGACACTAGCGGGAGCTTAGATACGCAGTATTTT. Translating gives CASSDTSGSLDTQYF.

This chain joins TRBV7-3 and TRBJ2-7; D not certain. Trimming pared 5 bases from V and 4 bases from J, leaving 12 bases between. CDR1 and CDR2 (germline): SGHTA, FQGTGA. CDR3 length: 13 residues. This CDR3 reads CASSPRARYEQYF. The CDR3 region has the DNA TGTGCCAGCAGCCCTAGAGCCCGATACGAGCAGTACTTC.

The CDR3 is CASSYGQGGVEQYF. The DNA for the CDR3 is TGTGCCAGCAGTTACGGGCAGGGGGGAGTCGAGCAGTACTTC. V usage is TRBV6-5 and J usage is TRBJ2-5; D might be TRBD1 (7 bases). TRBJ2-7 explains the end of the DNA better; the J call may be wrong. CDR1 is MNHEY and CDR2 is SVGAGI in the germline V gene. The CDR3 runs 14 residues.

The rearrangement uses TRBV27 and TRBJ2-7; D ambiguous. V was clipped by 7 bases and J by 3 bases, with 7 bases between them. The CDR3 is 11 residues long. Germline CDR1 reads MNHEY; CDR2 reads SMNVEV (reference sequence). CDR3 region: CASNGGYEQYF. The CDR3, as DNA: TGTGCCAGCAATGGCGGCTACGAGCAGTACTTC.

The CDR3, as DNA: TGCGCCAGCAGCTTGAGGACAGCAGCGAACACCGGGGAGCTGTTTTTT. It specifies CASSLRTAANTGELFF. The chain recombines TRBV5-1 with TRBJ2-2, with D perhaps TRBD1 (6 bases). Germline CDR1 and CDR2: SGHRS and YFSETQ. V lost 1 base and J lost 0, with 10 bases in between. This CDR3 comprises 16 residues.

The V call is TRBV5-6, the J call TRBJ2-1; 8 bases line up with TRBD2. Germline V CDR1 and CDR2: SGHDT, YYEEEE. This CDR3 has 12 amino acids. The junction had 2 bases not matched to a gene; V was cut back by 2 bases and J by 10 bases. The CDR3 DNA is TGTGCCAGCAGCTTCCCGGGAGGGGAGCAGTTCTTC. It translates to CASSFPGGEQFF.

This chain links TRBV5-4 with TRBJ1-2; the D gene is possibly TRBD1 (6 bases). There are 14 residues in the CDR3. Germline V gene sequence: CDR1 SGHNT, CDR2 YYREEE (reference sequence). Trimming took off 4 bases at V and 5 bases at J, with 15 bases between the two ends. In DNA form, the CDR3 reads TGTGCCAGCAGCGGGGGCAGGGGAGGGTATGGCTACACCTTC. This gives the protein CASSGGRGGYGYTF.

This chain uses TRBV5-4 with TRBJ2-7; D not certain. The CDR3 runs 11 residues. CDR1 and CDR2 from the germline V gene are SGHNT and YYREEE (reference sequence). V was trimmed by 1 base and J by 6 bases, leaving 5 bases between them. The CDR3 region has the DNA TGTGCCAGCAGCTTGAATGGCGAGCAGTACTTC. It yields the protein CASSLNGEQYF. The whole variable domain, remainder taken from reference TRBV5-4 and TRBJ2-7, is ETGVTQSPTHLIKTRGQQVTLRCSSQSGHNTVSWYQQALGQGPQFIFQYYREEENGRGNFPPRFSGLQFPNYSSELNVNALELDDSALYLCASSLNGEQYFGPGTRLTVT.

The chain joins TRBV7-9 to TRBJ1-2, with a tentative D call TRBD1 (5 bases). Trimming took 1 base from V and 6 from J, leaving 9 bases between them. CDR3 length: 13 residues. Per the germline V gene, CDR1 is SEHNR and CDR2 is FQNEAQ (reference sequence). This chain's CDR3 is CASSLGGGDGYTF. CDR3 sequence (DNA): TGTGCCAGCAGCTTAGGTGGAGGGGATGGCTACACCTTC.

The chain uses TRBV28 and TRBJ2-7; the D gene could be TRBD1 or TRBD2 (5 bases each). This CDR3 is 12 amino acids long. V dropped 8 bases and J dropped 6 bases, with 14 bases sitting between them. The germline gives CDR1 MDHEN, CDR2 SYDVKM. The CDR3 reads CASGPGTVEQYF. The DNA of the CDR3 is TGTGCCAGCGGCCCTGGGACGGTCGAGCAGTACTTC.

This clone came up a few times. The CDR3 spells CASSLGTGWFNEQFF. In DNA form, the CDR3 reads TGTGCCAGCAGTTTAGGGACAGGGTGGTTCAATGAGCAGTTCTTC. V usage is TRBV6-5 and J usage is TRBJ2-1; 9 nucleotides line up with TRBD1. This CDR3 spans 15 amino acids. V was clipped by 4 bases and J by 6 bases; unmatched bases: 7. Germline loops: CDR1 MNHEY, CDR2 SVGAGI.

The chain links TRBV14 to TRBJ2-7; D is perhaps TRBD1 (5 bases). V dropped 2 bases and J dropped 0 bases, with 14 bases sitting between them. Germline V gene data show CDR1 as SGHDN and CDR2 as FVKESK. The CDR3 totals 16 residues. The CDR3, as DNA: TGTGCCAGCAGCCAACGACAGCCTATCTTCTCCTACGAGCAGTACTTC. Translation: CASSQRQPIFSYEQYF.

This clone has more than one count but fewer than ten. The J gene is TRBJ2-1, the V gene TRBV4-1; possibly TRBD2 for D (7 bases). Looked up from germline, CDR1 is MGHRA and CDR2 is YSYEKL. Deletions cut 1 base from V and 8 bases from J, with 12 bases between. This CDR3 has 14 amino acids. CDR3 amino acids: CASSQGAGADEQFF. The DNA of the CDR3 is TGCGCCAGCAGCCAAGGGGCGGGGGCCGATGAGCAGTTCTTC.

The V gene is TRBV30, the J gene TRBJ1-5; no definite D call. Germline V CDR1 and CDR2: GTSNPN, SVGIG (reference sequence). With 1 base removed from V and 0 bases from J, the gap between germline ends came to 7 bases. The CDR3 covers 14 residues. CDR3 in amino acids: CAWSGSYSNQPQHF. Written as DNA, the CDR3 is TGTGCCTGGAGTGGGAGTTATAGCAATCAGCCCCAGCATTTT.

The chain links TRBV29-1 to TRBJ1-5; D unclear. The CDR3 is 12 amino acids. Per germline, CDR1 SQVTM and CDR2 ANQGSEA. Deletions cut 2 bases from V and 2 bases from J, with 4 bases between. In DNA, the CDR3 is TGCAGCGTTGAACTGGGCAATCAGCCCCAGCATTTT. Translation: CSVELGNQPQHF. The variable domain in full, completed from reference TRBV29-1 and TRBJ1-5, reads SAVISQKPSRDICQRGTSLTIQCQVDSQVTMMFWYRQQPGQSLTLIATANQGSEATYESGFVIDKFPISRPNLTFSTLTVSNMSPEDSSIYLCSVELGNQPQHFGDGTRLSIL.